Listed here are 2 T cell receptor beta chains from one sample, sequenced in a study of OX40 agonist ivuxolimab in advanced cancers. Method: immunoSEQ multiplex PCR; TCRdb's copy keeps in-frame clones and lacks some. Here the sample spans around 68,000 clones, about 91% being singletons. The material sequenced was CD4+ or CD8+ T cells sorted from blood, taken in a trial of the OX40 agonist ivuxolimab. The receptors were sampled from an adult with an advanced solid tumor such as melanoma, head and neck, liver or kidney cancer.

The V and J genes are TRBV7-8 and TRBJ2-1, with 14 bases identical to TRBD2. J lost 10 bases, V lost 4 bases, and 9 bases had no gene match. Germline CDR1 SGHVS, CDR2 FQNEAQ. The CDR3 has 16 amino acids. CDR3 sequence reads: CASSWQGLAGEREQFF. CDR3 DNA: TGTGCCAGCAGCTGGCAGGGACTAGCGGGAGAAAGGGAGCAGTTCTTC.

V and J are TRBV6-1 and TRBJ2-7; tentatively, D is TRBD1 (6 bases). The germline gives CDR1 MNHNS, CDR2 SASEGT. The ends were cut back, 8 bases at V and 3 bases at J, with 20 bases in the middle. The CDR3 has 15 residues. The CDR3 nucleotides are TGTGCCAGCCGTTGGGATACAGGGTTGGGCTACGAGCAGTACTTC. It is translated as CASRWDTGLGYEQYF.